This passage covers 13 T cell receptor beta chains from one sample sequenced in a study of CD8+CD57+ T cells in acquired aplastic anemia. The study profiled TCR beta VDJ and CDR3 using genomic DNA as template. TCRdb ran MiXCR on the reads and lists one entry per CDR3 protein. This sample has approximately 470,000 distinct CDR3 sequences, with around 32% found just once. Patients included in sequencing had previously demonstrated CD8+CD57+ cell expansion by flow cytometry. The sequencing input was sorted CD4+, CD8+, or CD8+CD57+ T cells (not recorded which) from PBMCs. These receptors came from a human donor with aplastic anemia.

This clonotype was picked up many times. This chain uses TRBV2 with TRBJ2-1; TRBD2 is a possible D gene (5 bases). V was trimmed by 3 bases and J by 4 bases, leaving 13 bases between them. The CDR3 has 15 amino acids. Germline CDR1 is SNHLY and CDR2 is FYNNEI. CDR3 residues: CASSERVPLYNEQFF. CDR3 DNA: TGTGCCAGCAGTGAGAGGGTCCCCTTATACAATGAGCAGTTCTTC.

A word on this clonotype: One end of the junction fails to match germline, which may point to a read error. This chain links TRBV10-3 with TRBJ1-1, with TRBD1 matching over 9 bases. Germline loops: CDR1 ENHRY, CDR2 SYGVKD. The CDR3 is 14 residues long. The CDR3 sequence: CASSTTGGWAEAFF. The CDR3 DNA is TGTGCCAGCAGTACTACAGGGGGCTGGGCTGAAGCTTTCTTT.

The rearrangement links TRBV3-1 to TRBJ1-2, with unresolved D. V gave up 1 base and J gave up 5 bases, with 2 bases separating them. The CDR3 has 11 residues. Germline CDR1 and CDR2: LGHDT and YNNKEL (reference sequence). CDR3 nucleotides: TGTGCCAGCAGCCAAGCTTATGGCTACACCTTC. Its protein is CASSQAYGYTF.

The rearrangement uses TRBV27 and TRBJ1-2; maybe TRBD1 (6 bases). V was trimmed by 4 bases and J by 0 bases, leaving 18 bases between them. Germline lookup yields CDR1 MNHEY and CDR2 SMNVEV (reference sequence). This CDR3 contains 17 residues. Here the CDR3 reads CASSSIQRGGANYGYTF. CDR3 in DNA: TGTGCCAGCAGTTCAATTCAGCGAGGGGGAGCTAACTATGGCTACACCTTC.

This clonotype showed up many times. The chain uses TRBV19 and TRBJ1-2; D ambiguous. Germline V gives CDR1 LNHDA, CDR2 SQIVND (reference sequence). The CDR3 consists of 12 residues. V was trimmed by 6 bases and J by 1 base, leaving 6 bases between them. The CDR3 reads CASRNVNYGYTF. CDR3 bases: TGTGCCAGTAGGAACGTTAACTATGGCTACACCTTC.

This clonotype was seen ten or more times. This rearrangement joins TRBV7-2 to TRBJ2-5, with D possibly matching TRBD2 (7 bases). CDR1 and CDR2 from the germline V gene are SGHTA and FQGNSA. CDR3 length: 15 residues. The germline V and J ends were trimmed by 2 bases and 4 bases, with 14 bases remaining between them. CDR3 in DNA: TGTGCCAGCAGCTTAAGTGGGGGGGCCATAGAGACCCAGTACTTC. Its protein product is CASSLSGGAIETQYF.

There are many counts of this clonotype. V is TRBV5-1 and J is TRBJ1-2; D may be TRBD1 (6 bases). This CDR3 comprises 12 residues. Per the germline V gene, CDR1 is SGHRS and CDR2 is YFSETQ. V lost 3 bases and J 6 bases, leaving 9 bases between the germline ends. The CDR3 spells CASSWDTDGYTF. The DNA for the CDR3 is TGCGCCAGCAGCTGGGACACGGATGGCTACACCTTC.

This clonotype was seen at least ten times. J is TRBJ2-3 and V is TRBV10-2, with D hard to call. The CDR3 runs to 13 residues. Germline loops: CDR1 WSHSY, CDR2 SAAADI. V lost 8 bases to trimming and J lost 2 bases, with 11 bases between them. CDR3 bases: TGCGCCAGCGGCCCAGGATTCACAGATACGCAGTATTTT. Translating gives CASGPGFTDTQYF.

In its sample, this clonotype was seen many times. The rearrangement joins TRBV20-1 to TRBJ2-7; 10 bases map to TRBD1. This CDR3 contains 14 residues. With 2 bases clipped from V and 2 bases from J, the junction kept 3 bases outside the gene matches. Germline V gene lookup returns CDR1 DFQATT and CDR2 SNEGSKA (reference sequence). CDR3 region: CSARRDRGPYEQYF. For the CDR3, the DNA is TGCAGTGCTAGACGGGACAGGGGACCCTACGAGCAGTACTTC.

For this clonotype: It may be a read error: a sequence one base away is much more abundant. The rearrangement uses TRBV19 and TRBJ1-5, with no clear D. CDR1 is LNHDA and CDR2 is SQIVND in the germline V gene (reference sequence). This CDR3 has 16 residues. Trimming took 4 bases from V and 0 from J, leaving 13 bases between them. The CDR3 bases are TGTGCCAGTAGTACTTTGCGTCTCTATAGCAATCAGCCCCAGCATTTT. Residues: CASSTLRLYSNQPQHF.

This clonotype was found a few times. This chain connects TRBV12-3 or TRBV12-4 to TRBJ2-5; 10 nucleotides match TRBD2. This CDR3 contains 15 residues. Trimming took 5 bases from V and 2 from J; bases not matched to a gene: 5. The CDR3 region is CASSPGLAPQETQYF. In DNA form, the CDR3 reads TGTGCCAGCAGTCCGGGACTAGCGCCGCAAGAGACCCAGTACTTC.

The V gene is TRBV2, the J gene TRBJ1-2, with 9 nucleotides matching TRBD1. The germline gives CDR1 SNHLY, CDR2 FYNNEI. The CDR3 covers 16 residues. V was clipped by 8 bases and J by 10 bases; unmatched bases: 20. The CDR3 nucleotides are TGTGCCAGCCTCTTGATGGGGCACCGGGACAGGGAATACTACACCTTC. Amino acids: CASLLMGHRDREYYTF.

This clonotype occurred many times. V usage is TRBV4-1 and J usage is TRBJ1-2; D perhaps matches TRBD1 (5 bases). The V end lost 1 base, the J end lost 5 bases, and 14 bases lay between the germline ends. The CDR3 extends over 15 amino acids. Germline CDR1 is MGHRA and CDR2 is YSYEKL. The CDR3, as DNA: TGCGCCAGCAGCCAAGCCGAGACAGCGAAATATGGCTACACCTTC. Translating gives CASSQAETAKYGYTF.